Listed below are T cell receptor beta chains from one sample, sequenced in a study of T cells in tuberculosis. The repertoire was sequenced with immunoSEQ multiplex PCR; TCRdb's copy has only in-frame clones and lacks some. The data show approximately 100,000 clones, around 90% seen once. Sequencing was done on a sample of CD1b-GMM tetramer-negative cells sorted from PBMCs. These receptor sequences come from an adult woman with latent tuberculosis. CDR3s include the opening cysteine and the closing phenylalanine or tryptophan. Each record gives: J gene, D gene, clone size, V gene, CDR3 protein, CDR3 DNA. D genes are given only for firm matches. Clone sizes are given selectively: once, few, many, or a class where the clone is expanded.

J: TRBJ1-3
D: .
size: .
V: TRBV18
CDR3: CANSPDRSSGNTIYF
DNA: TGTGCCAACTCACCCGACAGAAGCTCTGGAAACACCATATATTTT

J: TRBJ2-3
D: TRBD1
size: .
V: TRBV5-1
CDR3: CASSLDRGRTDTQYF
DNA: TGCGCCAGCAGCTTGGACAGGGGAAGGACAGATACGCAGTATTTT

J: TRBJ1-3
D: .
size: .
V: TRBV11-2
CDR3: CASSFSSAGNTIYF
DNA: TGTGCCAGCAGCTTCTCCTCAGCTGGAAACACCATATATTTT

J: TRBJ1-4
D: .
size: .
V: TRBV27
CDR3: CASSLSTYGGEKLFF
DNA: TGTGCCAGCAGTTTATCGACTTACGGGGGGGAAAAACTGTTTTTT

J: TRBJ2-2
D: .
size: .
V: TRBV11-3
CDR3: CASSLQTNTGELFF
DNA: TGTGCCAGCAGCCTACAGACGAACACCGGGGAGCTGTTTTTT

J: TRBJ1-5
D: .
size: .
V: TRBV19
CDR3: CASSIVDQPQHF
DNA: TGTGCCAGTAGTATAGTAGATCAGCCCCAGCATTTT

J: TRBJ2-3
D: .
size: .
V: TRBV5-6
CDR3: CASSLWFLGVRTDTQYF
DNA: TGTGCCAGCAGCTTGTGGTTTCTCGGGGTACGCACAGATACGCAGTATTTT

J: TRBJ2-3
D: .
size: .
V: TRBV5-1
CDR3: CASSLVQRGTDTQYF
DNA: TGCGCCAGCAGCTTGGTGCAGCGGGGCACAGATACGCAGTATTTT

J: TRBJ1-4
D: TRBD1
size: .
V: TRBV4-2
CDR3: CASSQGRTGGEKLFF
DNA: TGTGCCAGCAGCCAAGGTAGGACAGGCGGTGAAAAACTGTTTTTT

J: TRBJ2-3
D: .
size: .
V: TRBV5-1
CDR3: CASSLEGGLVTDTQYF
DNA: TGCGCCAGCAGCCTCGAAGGGGGATTAGTCACAGATACGCAGTATTTT

J: TRBJ2-5
D: .
size: .
V: TRBV2
CDR3: CASSEKRWGGRETQYF
DNA: TGTGCCAGCAGTGAAAAGAGGTGGGGGGGCAGAGAGACCCAGTACTTC

J: TRBJ1-3
D: .
size: .
V: TRBV6-1
CDR3: CASSAIAGTGNTIYF
DNA: TGTGCCAGCAGTGCGATAGCAGGGACTGGAAACACCATATATTTT

J: TRBJ2-7
D: .
size: few
V: TRBV10-3
CDR3: CAISESYRVYEQYF
DNA: TGTGCCATCAGTGAGTCTTACAGGGTCTACGAGCAGTACTTC

J: TRBJ1-1
D: .
size: .
V: TRBV15
CDR3: CATSRDGSANTEAFF
DNA: TGTGCCACCAGCAGAGATGGCAGTGCAAACACTGAAGCTTTCTTT

J: TRBJ2-7
D: .
size: .
V: TRBV6-5
CDR3: CASNRGGDYEQYF
DNA: TGTGCCAGCAACCGAGGGGGGGACTACGAGCAGTACTTC

J: TRBJ2-6
D: TRBD1
size: .
V: TRBV28
CDR3: CASSPDRGWIAGANVLTF
DNA: TGTGCCAGCAGTCCTGACAGGGGTTGGATTGCTGGGGCCAACGTCCTGACTTTC

J: TRBJ2-3
D: .
size: .
V: TRBV7-2
CDR3: CASSLYQNTQYF
DNA: TGTGCCAGCAGCCTATACCAAAATACGCAGTATTTT

J: TRBJ1-1
D: TRBD1
size: .
V: TRBV6-5
CDR3: CATRQGFFTEAFF
DNA: TGTGCCACCCGACAGGGCTTCTTCACTGAAGCTTTCTTT

J: TRBJ2-2
D: TRBD1
size: .
V: TRBV30
CDR3: CAWSVQGWTGELFF
DNA: TGTGCCTGGAGTGTACAGGGGTGGACCGGGGAGCTGTTTTTT

J: TRBJ2-1
D: .
size: .
V: TRBV7-2
CDR3: CASSYPAGASYNEQFF
DNA: TGTGCCAGCAGCTACCCGGCGGGGGCCTCCTACAATGAGCAGTTCTTC

J: TRBJ1-2
D: .
size: .
V: TRBV4-3
CDR3: CASSQEVGRDYGYTF
DNA: TGCGCCAGCAGCCAAGAAGTTGGCAGGGACTATGGCTACACCTTC

J: TRBJ1-2
D: .
size: few
V: TRBV4-3
CDR3: CASSQANTFQGYYGYTF
DNA: TGCGCCAGCAGCCAAGCAAACACCTTTCAGGGTTACTATGGCTACACCTTC